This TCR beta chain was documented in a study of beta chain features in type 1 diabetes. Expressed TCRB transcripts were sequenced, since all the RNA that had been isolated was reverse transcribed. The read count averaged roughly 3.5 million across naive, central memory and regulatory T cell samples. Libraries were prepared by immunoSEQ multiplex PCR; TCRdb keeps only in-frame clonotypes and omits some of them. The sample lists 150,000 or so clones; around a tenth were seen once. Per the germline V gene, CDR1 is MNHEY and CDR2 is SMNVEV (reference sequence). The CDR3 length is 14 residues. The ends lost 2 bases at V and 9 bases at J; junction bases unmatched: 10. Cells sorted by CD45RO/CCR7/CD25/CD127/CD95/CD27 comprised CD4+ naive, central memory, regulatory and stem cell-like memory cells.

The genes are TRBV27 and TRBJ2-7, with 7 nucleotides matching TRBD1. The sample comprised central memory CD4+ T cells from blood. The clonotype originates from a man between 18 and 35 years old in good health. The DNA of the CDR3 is TGTGCCAGCAGTTTAGGAGAGGGGGCGCGTCGGCAGTACTTC. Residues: CASSLGEGARRQYF.